This T cell receptor (beta chain) was sequenced for a study of cytomegalovirus exposure and HLA in healthy donors. Study details: Out of 350 to 400 genotyped donors, about 84% belonged to the Caucasian-associated ancestry cluster. Overall study results and limits: Listed as cytomegalovirus-associated were 150 or so TCR beta chains. Data from an earlier analysis indicated that most TCR beta V segments were productive either about 90% or about 30% of the time.

With respect to this clone: What it recognizes is unknown.

This CDR3 comprises 15 residues. Per the germline V gene, CDR1 is SGHAT and CDR2 is FQNNGV. The V and J ends lost 3 bases and 8 bases, in that order; junction bases with no gene match: 3. 60 Vbeta and 13 Jbeta primers were used in PCR. Method: immunoSEQ multiplex PCR; TCRdb's copy keeps in-frame clones and lacks some. The profile shows around 190,000 clones, roughly 80% of them singletons. Sequencing input: PBMCs. This chain joins TRBV11-2 and TRBJ2-1; 14 nucleotides match TRBD2. The TCR sequence derives from a woman in her 30s in good health and CMV-seronegative. CDR3 DNA: TGTGCCAGCAGCTTGGGACTAGCGGGAGAAGATGAGCAGTTCTTC. Translating gives CASSLGLAGEDEQFF. Looking up the rest from reference TRBV11-2 and TRBJ2-1 gives the full variable domain: EAGVAQSPRYKIIEKRQSVAFWCNPISGHATLYWYQQILGQGPKLLIQFQNNGVVDDSQLPKDRFSAERLKGVDSTLKIQPAKLEDSAVYLCASSLGLAGEDEQFFGPGTRLTVL.